This T cell receptor beta chain was captured in a study of early stage breast cancer tumors. Study-wide context: Invasive lobular carcinomas made up about 30% of the 12 ER+/PR+/HER2- tumors.

Study conclusions and caveats: Enriched TCRB sequences shared across patients were mostly commonly generated sequences.

The assay was immunoSEQ multiplex PCR, and TCRdb's table has in-frame clones only and misses some. Of tens of thousands of clones listed, 72% are singletons. V was shortened by 6 bases and J by 5 bases, with 19 bases between the two germline ends. CDR3 size: 15 residues. CDR1 LGHNT and CDR2 FRNRAP come from the germline V gene. To note about this clone: What it binds is not known.

The chain joins TRBV12-5 to TRBJ1-1, with a tentative D call TRBD1 (6 bases). The sample was blood. This receptor was taken from a person aged 50 to 59 with breast cancer. The CDR3 is CASGFSQGYDTEAFF. The CDR3 DNA sequence: TGTGCTAGTGGCTTCTCTCAGGGGTATGATACTGAAGCTTTCTTT.